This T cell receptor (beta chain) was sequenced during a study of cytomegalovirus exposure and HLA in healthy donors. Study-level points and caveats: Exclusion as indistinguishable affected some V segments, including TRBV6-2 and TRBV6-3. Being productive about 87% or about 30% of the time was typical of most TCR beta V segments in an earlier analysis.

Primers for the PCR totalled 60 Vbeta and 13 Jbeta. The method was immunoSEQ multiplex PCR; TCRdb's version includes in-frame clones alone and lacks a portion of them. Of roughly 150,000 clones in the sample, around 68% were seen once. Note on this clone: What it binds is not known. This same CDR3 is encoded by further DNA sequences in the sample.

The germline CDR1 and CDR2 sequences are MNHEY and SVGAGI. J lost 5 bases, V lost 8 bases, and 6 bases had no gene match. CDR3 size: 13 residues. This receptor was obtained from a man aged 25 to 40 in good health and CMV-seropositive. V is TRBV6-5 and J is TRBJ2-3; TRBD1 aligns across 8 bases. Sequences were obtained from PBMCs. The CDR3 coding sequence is TGTGCCAGCCGCTCAGGGGGCGAAGATACGCAGTATTTT. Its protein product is CASRSGGEDTQYF.